The source of this TCR beta chain is a study of PD-L1 blockade in urothelial cancer. For the study at large: Blood analyses occurred 3 weeks (second dose) and 6 weeks post treatment start.

Synthetic templates analogous to TCR were spiked into all PCRs individually. The table came from immunoSEQ multiplex PCR; TCRdb's copy has only in-frame clones and leaves some out. This table holds tens of thousands of clones, about four fifths found once. The sample's time point: pretreatment peripheral blood. The starting material was PBMCs, obtained around atezolizumab (anti-PD-L1) treatment. The sequence was obtained from a woman aged 70-85 years with urothelial cancer.

This CDR3 reads CAGGGTGRGSSYEQYF. In nucleotides, the CDR3 is TGTGCCGGGGGGGGAACAGGGAGGGGGAGCTCCTACGAGCAGTACTTC. The chain has TRBV30 and TRBJ2-7; perhaps TRBD2 as D (7 bases). V lost 8 bases and J lost 0, with 23 bases in between. Germline CDR1 GTSNPN, CDR2 SVGIG (reference sequence). CDR3 length equals 16 residues. Full variable domain (rest looked up from reference TRBV30 and TRBJ2-7): SQTIHQWPATLVQPVGSPLSLECTVEGTSNPNLYWYRQAAGRGLQLLFYSVGIGQISSEVPQNLSASRPQDRQFILSSKKLLLSDSGFYLCAGGGTGRGSSYEQYFGPGTRLTVT.